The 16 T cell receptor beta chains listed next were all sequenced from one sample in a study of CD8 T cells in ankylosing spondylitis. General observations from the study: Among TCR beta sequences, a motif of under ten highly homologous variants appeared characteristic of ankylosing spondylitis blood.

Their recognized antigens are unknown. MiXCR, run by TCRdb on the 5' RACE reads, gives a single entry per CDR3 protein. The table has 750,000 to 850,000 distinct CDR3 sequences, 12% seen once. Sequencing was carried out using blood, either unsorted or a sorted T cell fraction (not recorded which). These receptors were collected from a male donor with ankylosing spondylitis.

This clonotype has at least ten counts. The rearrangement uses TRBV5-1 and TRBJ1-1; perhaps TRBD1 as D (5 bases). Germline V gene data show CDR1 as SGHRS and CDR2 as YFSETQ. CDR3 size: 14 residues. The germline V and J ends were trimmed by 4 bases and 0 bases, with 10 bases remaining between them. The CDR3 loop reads CASSPDKVNTEAFF. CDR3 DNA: TGCGCCAGCAGCCCGGACAAAGTGAACACTGAAGCTTTCTTT.

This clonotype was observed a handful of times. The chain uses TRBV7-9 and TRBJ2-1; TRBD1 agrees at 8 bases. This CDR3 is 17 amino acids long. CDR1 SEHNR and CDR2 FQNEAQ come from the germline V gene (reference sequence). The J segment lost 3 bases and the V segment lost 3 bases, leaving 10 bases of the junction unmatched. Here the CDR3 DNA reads TGTGCCAGCAGCTTTGCCTGGGCGACAGGGGTCTACAATGAGCAGTTCTTC. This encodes CASSFAWATGVYNEQFF.

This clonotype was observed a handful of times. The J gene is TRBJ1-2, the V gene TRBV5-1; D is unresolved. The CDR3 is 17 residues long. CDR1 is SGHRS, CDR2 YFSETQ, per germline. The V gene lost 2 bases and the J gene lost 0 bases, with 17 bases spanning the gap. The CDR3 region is CASSFLLWGEANYGYTF. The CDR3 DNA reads TGCGCCAGCAGCTTCCTACTGTGGGGAGAAGCTAACTATGGCTACACCTTC.

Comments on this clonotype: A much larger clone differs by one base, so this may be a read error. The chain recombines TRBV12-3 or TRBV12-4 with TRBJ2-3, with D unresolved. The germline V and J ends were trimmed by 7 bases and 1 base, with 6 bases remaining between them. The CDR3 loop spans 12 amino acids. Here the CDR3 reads CASTRRTDTQYF. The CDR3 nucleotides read TGTGCCAGCACCCGGCGCACAGATACGCAGTATTTT.

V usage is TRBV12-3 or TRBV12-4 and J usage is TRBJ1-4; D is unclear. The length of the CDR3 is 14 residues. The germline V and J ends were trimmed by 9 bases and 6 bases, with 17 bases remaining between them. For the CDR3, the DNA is TGTGCCAGTAATCGGGGTAGGGAGGATGAAAAACTGTTTTTT. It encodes CASNRGREDEKLFF.

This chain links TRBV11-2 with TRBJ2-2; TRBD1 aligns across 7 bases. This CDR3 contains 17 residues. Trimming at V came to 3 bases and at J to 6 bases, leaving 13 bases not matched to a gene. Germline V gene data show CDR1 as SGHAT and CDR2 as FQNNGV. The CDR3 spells CASSLDSRGSLAGELFF. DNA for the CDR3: TGTGCCAGCAGCTTGGATAGCAGGGGGTCATTGGCCGGGGAGCTGTTTTTT.

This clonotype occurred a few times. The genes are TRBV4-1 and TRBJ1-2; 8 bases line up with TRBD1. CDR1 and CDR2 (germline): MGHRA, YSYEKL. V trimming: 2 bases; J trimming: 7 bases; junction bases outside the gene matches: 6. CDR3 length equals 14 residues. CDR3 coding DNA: TGCGCCAGCAGCCAAACTGACAGGGGTTTTGGCTACACCTTC. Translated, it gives CASSQTDRGFGYTF.

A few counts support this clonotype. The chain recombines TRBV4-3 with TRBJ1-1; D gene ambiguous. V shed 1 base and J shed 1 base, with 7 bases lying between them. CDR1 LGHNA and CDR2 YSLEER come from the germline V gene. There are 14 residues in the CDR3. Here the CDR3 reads CASSQVSRNTEAFF. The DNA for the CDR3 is TGCGCCAGCAGCCAAGTAAGCCGGAACACTGAAGCTTTCTTT.

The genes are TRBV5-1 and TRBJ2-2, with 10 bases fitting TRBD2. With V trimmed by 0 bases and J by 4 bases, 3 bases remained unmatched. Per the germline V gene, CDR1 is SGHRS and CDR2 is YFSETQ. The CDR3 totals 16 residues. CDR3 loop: CASSLDPSGSTGELFF. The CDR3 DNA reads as TGCGCCAGCAGCTTGGATCCTAGCGGGAGCACCGGGGAGCTGTTTTTT.

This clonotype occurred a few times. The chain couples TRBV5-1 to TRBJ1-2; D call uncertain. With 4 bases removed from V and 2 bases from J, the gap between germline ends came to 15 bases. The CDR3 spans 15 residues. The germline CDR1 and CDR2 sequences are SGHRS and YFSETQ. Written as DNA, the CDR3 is TGCGCCAGCAGCCCCCGGGGTTTTGGAAACTATGGCTACACCTTC. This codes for CASSPRGFGNYGYTF.

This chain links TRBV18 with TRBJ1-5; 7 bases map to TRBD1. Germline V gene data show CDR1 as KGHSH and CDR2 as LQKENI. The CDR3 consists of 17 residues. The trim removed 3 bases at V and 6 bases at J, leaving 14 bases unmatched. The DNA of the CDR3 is TGTGCCAGCTCACCCAGACAGGGATTCATTTCCGCTCAGCCCCAGCATTTT. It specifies CASSPRQGFISAQPQHF.

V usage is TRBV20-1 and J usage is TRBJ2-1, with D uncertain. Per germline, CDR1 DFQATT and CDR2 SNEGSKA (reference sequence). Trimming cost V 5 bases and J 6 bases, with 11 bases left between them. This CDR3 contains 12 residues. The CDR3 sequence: CSAGQPPNEQFF. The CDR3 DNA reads TGCAGTGCTGGGCAGCCCCCCAATGAGCAGTTCTTC.

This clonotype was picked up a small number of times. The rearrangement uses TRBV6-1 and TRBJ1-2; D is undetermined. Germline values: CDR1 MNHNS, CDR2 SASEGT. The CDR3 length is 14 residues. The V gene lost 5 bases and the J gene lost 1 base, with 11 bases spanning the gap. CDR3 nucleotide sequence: TGTGCCAGCAGTCCAGCCCCCCTTAACTATGGCTACACCTTC. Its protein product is CASSPAPLNYGYTF.

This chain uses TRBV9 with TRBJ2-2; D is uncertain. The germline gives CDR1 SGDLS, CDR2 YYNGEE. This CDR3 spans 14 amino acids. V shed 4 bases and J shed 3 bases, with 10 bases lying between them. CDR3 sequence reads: CASSIRPDTGELFF. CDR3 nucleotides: TGTGCCAGCAGCATAAGACCCGACACCGGGGAGCTGTTTTTT.

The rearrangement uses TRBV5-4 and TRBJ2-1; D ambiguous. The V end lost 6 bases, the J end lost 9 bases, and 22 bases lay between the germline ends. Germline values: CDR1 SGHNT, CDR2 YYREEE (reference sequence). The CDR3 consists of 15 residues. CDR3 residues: CASTPAGKGIAEQFF. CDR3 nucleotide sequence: TGTGCCAGCACCCCGGCCGGCAAGGGCATCGCTGAGCAGTTCTTC. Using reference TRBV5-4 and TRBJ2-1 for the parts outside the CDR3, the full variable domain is ETGVTQSPTHLIKTRGQQVTLRCSSQSGHNTVSWYQQALGQGPQFIFQYYREEENGRGNFPPRFSGLQFPNYSSELNVNALELDDSALYLCASTPAGKGIAEQFFGPGTRLTVL.

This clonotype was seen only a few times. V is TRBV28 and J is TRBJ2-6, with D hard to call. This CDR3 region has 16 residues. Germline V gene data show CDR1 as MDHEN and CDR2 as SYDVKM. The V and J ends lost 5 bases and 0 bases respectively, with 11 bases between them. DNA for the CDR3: TGTGCCAGCAGTCCCGACACCTTCTCTGGGGCCAACGTCCTGACTTTC. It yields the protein CASSPDTFSGANVLTF. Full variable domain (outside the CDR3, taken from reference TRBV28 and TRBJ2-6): DVKVTQSSRYLVKRTGEKVFLECVQDMDHENMFWYRQDPGLGLRLIYFSYDVKMKEKGDIPEGYSVSREKKERFSLILESASTNQTSMYLCASSPDTFSGANVLTFGAGSRLTVL.